The 13 T cell receptor beta chains reported below all come from one sample, sequenced in a study of Graves' ophthalmopathy and Graves' hyperthyroidism. From RNA, the CDR3 regions of TCR beta chains were amplified and sequenced. HTBI-primed first-round RT-PCR preceded second-round multiplex PCR. In TCRdb, the multiplex PCR reads were re-called with MiXCR into one record per CDR3 protein. Of fewer than 250,000 distinct CDR3 sequences listed, 29% are singletons. The specimen sequenced was peripheral blood. All receptors derive from a man in his fifties or sixties with Graves' ophthalmopathy.

This clonotype was observed at least ten times. The chain carries TRBV6-5 and TRBJ2-2, with D possibly matching TRBD2 (6 bases). CDR3 size: 12 residues. Germline lookup yields CDR1 MNHEY and CDR2 SVGAGI. The V end lost 8 bases, the J end lost 7 bases, and 11 bases lay between the germline ends. Written as DNA, the CDR3 is TGTGCCAGCGGGGGAGGTCACGGGGAGCTGTTTTTT. This codes for CASGGGHGELFF.

In its sample, this clonotype was seen many times. The rearrangement links TRBV6-2 or TRBV6-3 to TRBJ1-2, with TRBD1 as a possible D gene (5 bases). The CDR3 is 13 amino acids. V shed 6 bases and J shed 4 bases, with 12 bases lying between them. The germline CDR1 and CDR2 sequences are MNHEY and SVGEGT. The DNA for the CDR3 is TGTGCCAGCAGATTCGGGGCTATCTATGGCTACACCTTC. Amino acid sequence: CASRFGAIYGYTF.

This clonotype was seen repeatedly, ten times or more. At one end the junction does not follow the germline gene, possibly because of a read error. The rearrangement uses TRBV12-3 or TRBV12-4 and TRBJ2-7, with 11 positions matching TRBD2. The CDR3 runs to 13 residues. The DNA for the CDR3 is TGTGCCAGCAGGTTAGCGGGAGGGAGGGAGCAGTACTTC. This gives the protein CASRLAGGREQYF.

This clonotype was recorded a few times. The chain links TRBV27 to TRBJ2-7, with D maybe TRBD1 (6 bases). The CDR3 runs 14 residues. V lost 7 bases, J lost 2 bases, and 15 bases lay in between. The germline V gene has CDR1 MNHEY and CDR2 SMNVEV (reference sequence). The CDR3 sequence is CASKLTGQAYEQYF. For the CDR3, the DNA is TGTGCCAGCAAGTTAACAGGGCAGGCCTACGAGCAGTACTTC.

There are many counts of this clonotype. The V call is TRBV6-5, the J call TRBJ2-7, with 8 nucleotides matching TRBD1. Germline loops: CDR1 MNHEY, CDR2 SVGAGI. This CDR3 region has 13 residues. The junction had 5 bases not matched to a gene; V was cut back by 10 bases and J by 0 bases. In DNA form, the CDR3 reads TGTGCCATACGGACAGGGAGCTCCTACGAGCAGTACTTC. This translates into CAIRTGSSYEQYF.

J is TRBJ2-7 and V is TRBV12-3 or TRBV12-4, with 8 bases that match TRBD2. The CDR3 has 13 amino acids. Trimming took 7 bases from V and 3 from J; bases not matched to a gene: 5. This chain's CDR3 is CASTGGFGYEQYF. The CDR3, as DNA: TGTGCCAGCACGGGAGGGTTTGGCTACGAGCAGTACTTC.

This clonotype was recorded many times. The chain links TRBV28 to TRBJ1-3; no clear D gene. V was cut by 1 base and J by 4 bases, with 2 bases left in between. The CDR3 totals 12 residues. Looked up from germline, CDR1 is MDHEN and CDR2 is SYDVKM. This chain's CDR3 is CASSLFGNTIYF. The CDR3 DNA reads as TGTGCCAGCAGTTTATTCGGAAACACCATATATTTT. The full variable domain, rest sourced from reference TRBV28 and TRBJ1-3, is DVKVTQSSRYLVKRTGEKVFLECVQDMDHENMFWYRQDPGLGLRLIYFSYDVKMKEKGDIPEGYSVSREKKERFSLILESASTNQTSMYLCASSLFGNTIYFGEGSWLTVV.

There are many counts of this clonotype. In DNA, the CDR3 is TGTGCCAGCAGTGCTATGGGGCGCGACGACTATGGCTACACCTTC. Its translation: CASSAMGRDDYGYTF. This chain joins TRBV12-3 or TRBV12-4 and TRBJ1-2, with a tentative D call TRBD1 (5 bases). Deletions cut 5 bases from V and 3 bases from J, with 16 bases between. The CDR3 extends over 15 amino acids.

This clonotype was found many times. The rearrangement joins TRBV28 to TRBJ1-1; the D gene is possibly TRBD1 (5 bases). V lost 8 bases and J lost 0, with 19 bases in between. There are 16 residues in the CDR3. Germline CDR1 and CDR2: MDHEN and SYDVKM. The CDR3 region is CASASPLGRLNTEAFF. CDR3 nucleotide sequence: TGTGCCAGCGCAAGCCCGTTGGGGCGGCTGAACACTGAAGCTTTCTTT. Using reference TRBV28 and TRBJ1-1 for the parts outside the CDR3, the full variable domain is DVKVTQSSRYLVKRTGEKVFLECVQDMDHENMFWYRQDPGLGLRLIYFSYDVKMKEKGDIPEGYSVSREKKERFSLILESASTNQTSMYLCASASPLGRLNTEAFFGQGTRLTVV.

This chain joins TRBV6-1 and TRBJ2-5, with TRBD2 as a possible D gene (6 bases). V lost 7 bases to trimming and J lost 5 bases, with 20 bases between them. The CDR3 is made up of 15 amino acids. Germline CDR1 reads MNHNS; CDR2 reads SASEGT. This CDR3 reads CASKGRLGTMETQYF. In DNA form, the CDR3 reads TGTGCCAGCAAGGGACGACTAGGGACGATGGAGACCCAGTACTTC.

This clonotype was recorded at least ten times. The chain is built from TRBV6-5 and TRBJ2-5, with D perhaps matching TRBD2 (6 bases). Trimming removed 5 bases at V and 5 bases at J, with 21 bases between. CDR1 MNHEY and CDR2 SVGAGI come from the germline V gene. This CDR3 is 16 amino acids long. Here the CDR3 DNA reads TGTGCCAGCAGTCCCGACGGGGGAGGTGGGGAGGAGACCCAGTACTTC. Protein sequence: CASSPDGGGGEETQYF.

This clonotype was seen a few times. In DNA, the CDR3 is TGTGCCAGCAGTACCTGTGAGCGGGAGGGGTACGAGCAGTACTTC. Protein product: CASSTCEREGYEQYF. This chain joins TRBV6-1 and TRBJ2-7, with 10 bases fitting TRBD2. The CDR3 spans 15 residues. CDR1 and CDR2 (germline): MNHNS, SASEGT. With 5 bases clipped from V and 4 bases from J, the junction kept 8 bases outside the gene matches.

The chain recombines TRBV25-1 with TRBJ2-2; possible D gene TRBD2, 5 bases. V was cut by 6 bases and J by 6 bases, with 17 bases left in between. The germline V gene encodes CDR1 MGHDK and CDR2 SYGVNS. This CDR3 spans 15 amino acids. CDR3 sequence (DNA): TGTGCCAGCAGCGCGCGGACTTTGTCAGCCGGGGAGCTGTTTTTT. The encoded protein is CASSARTLSAGELFF.